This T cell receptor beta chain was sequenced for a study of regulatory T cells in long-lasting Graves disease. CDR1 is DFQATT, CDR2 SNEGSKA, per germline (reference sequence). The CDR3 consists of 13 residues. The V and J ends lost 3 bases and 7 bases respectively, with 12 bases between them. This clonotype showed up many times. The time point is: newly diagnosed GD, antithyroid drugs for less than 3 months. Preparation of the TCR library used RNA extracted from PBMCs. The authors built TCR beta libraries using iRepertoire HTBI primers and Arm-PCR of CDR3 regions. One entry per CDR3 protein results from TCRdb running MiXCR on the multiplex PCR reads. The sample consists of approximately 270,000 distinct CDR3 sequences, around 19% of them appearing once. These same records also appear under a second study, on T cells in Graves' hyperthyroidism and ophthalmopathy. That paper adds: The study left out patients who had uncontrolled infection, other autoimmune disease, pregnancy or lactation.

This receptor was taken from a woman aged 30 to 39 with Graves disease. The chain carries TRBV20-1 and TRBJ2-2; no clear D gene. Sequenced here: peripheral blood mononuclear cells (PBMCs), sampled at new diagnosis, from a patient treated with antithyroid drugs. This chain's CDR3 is CSARSDDGGELFF. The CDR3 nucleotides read TGCAGTGCTAGGTCCGATGACGGCGGGGAGCTGTTTTTT.